What follows are 8 T cell receptor beta chains derived from one specimen sequenced in a study of CXCR3-negative and CXCR3-positive naive CD8 T cells. Preparation of TRB cDNA libraries relied on 5' RACE carrying UMI labels. TCRdb reanalyzed the 5' RACE reads, giving one entry per CDR3 protein sequence and no DNA. There are roughly 70,000 distinct CDR3 sequences in the sample, with around 1.5% held by the top ten. The sequenced sample consisted of naive CXCR3- CD8+ T cells from blood. Subset: CD45RO-CCR7+CD27+CD95- naive CD8+ T cells lacking CXCR3 (TNR3-). The receptors originated from a human donor in good health. Some clones in this sample may be carry-over from other donors' samples.

The V call is TRBV4-1, the J call TRBJ2-7; TCRdb names TRBD1, which stays unverified in the absence of DNA. The CDR3 is 14 residues long. CDR1 is MGHRA, CDR2 YSYEKL, per germline. CDR3 amino acids: CASSQGTGVYEQYF.

V and J are TRBV7-6 and TRBJ2-7; absent DNA, TCRdb's TRBD1 call cannot be checked. In germline, CDR1 is SGHVS, CDR2 FNYEAQ. The CDR3 extends over 15 amino acids. CDR3: CASSLGGGAPYEQYF.

The V call is TRBV6-5, the J call TRBJ2-7; the TRBD1 assignment by TCRdb is unverifiable without DNA. CDR1 is MNHEY, CDR2 SVGAGI, per germline. The CDR3 has 15 amino acids. The CDR3 protein is CASSSVPGKRYEQYF.

This sequence joins TRBV10-2 and TRBJ1-1; TCRdb indicates TRBD1, and absent DNA this call remains unverified. This CDR3 is built from 16 residues. Germline CDR1 is WSHSY and CDR2 is SAAADI. The CDR3 region is CASSEVDGGWVTEAFF.

V usage is TRBV5-5 and J usage is TRBJ2-7. The CDR3 is made up of 15 amino acids. Germline-derived CDR1 and CDR2 are SGHKS and YYEKEE (reference sequence). CDR3 sequence reads: CASSLEGSRSYEQYF.

This rearrangement joins TRBV5-1 to TRBJ2-5. CDR1 and CDR2 (germline): SGHRS, YFSETQ. This CDR3 spans 14 amino acids. The CDR3 here is CASSYDGDQETQYF. The complete variable domain, with remaining parts taken from reference TRBV5-1 and TRBJ2-5, reads KAGVTQTPRYLIKTRGQQVTLSCSPISGHRSVSWYQQTPGQGLQFLFEYFSETQRNKGNFPGRFSGRQFSNSRSEMNVSTLELGDSALYLCASSYDGDQETQYFGPGTRLLVL.

The rearrangement joins TRBV20-1 to TRBJ1-1; absent DNA, TCRdb's TRBD1 call cannot be checked. The CDR3 is 14 amino acids. Germline V gives CDR1 DFQATT, CDR2 SNEGSKA (reference sequence). The CDR3 loop is CSANRQGSEVEAFF.

The V call is TRBV5-1, the J call TRBJ2-3; TCRdb gives TRBD1 as the D gene, but with no DNA this cannot be confirmed. Germline V gene sequence: CDR1 SGHRS, CDR2 YFSETQ. The CDR3 runs to 14 residues. CDR3 protein: CASSLDAGADTQYF.